The T cell receptor (beta chain) described here comes from a study of technical replicates of blood from several donors. The data were produced by immunoSEQ multiplex PCR, yet TCRdb's version contains in-frame clones alone and is incomplete. The data hold about 83,000 clones, with roughly 92% observed a single time. This CDR3 contains 13 residues. Germline CDR1 SEHNR, CDR2 FQNEAQ (reference sequence). Between the trimmed V and J ends, which lost 5 bases and 1 base, there was a span of 8 bases. Material for sequencing was T cells isolated from PBMCs. This chain uses TRBV7-9 with TRBJ1-1; unclear D gene. The receptor was derived from a human donor in good health. CDR3 sequence (DNA): TGTGCCAGCAGCCGTACACCGAACACTGAAGCTTTCTTT. Protein: CASSRTPNTEAFF.